These 18 T cell receptor beta chains were all obtained from the same sample, sequenced in a study of T cells in Graves' hyperthyroidism and ophthalmopathy. TCR beta CDR3 region amplification was performed from RNA transcripts. RT-PCR in the first round (using the HTBI primer set) targeted the TCR CDR3. TCRdb ran MiXCR on the multiplex PCR reads and lists one entry per CDR3 protein. The repertoire holds about 59,000 distinct CDR3 sequences, with around 53% as singletons. Sequences were obtained from blood. The receptors originated from a woman in her sixties or seventies with Graves' ophthalmopathy.

Ten or more counts support this clonotype. This chain links TRBV6-2 or TRBV6-3 with TRBJ1-5; 8 bases are a match to TRBD1. In germline, CDR1 is MNHEY, CDR2 SVGEGT. With 5 bases clipped from V and 7 bases from J, the junction kept 10 bases outside the gene matches. The CDR3 is 15 amino acids. In DNA, the CDR3 is TGTGCCAGCAGTGTCACACAGGGGGGGGACCAGCCCCAGCATTTT. The encoded protein is CASSVTQGGDQPQHF.

This chain connects TRBV9 to TRBJ2-7, with 8 bases aligning to TRBD2. Germline lookup yields CDR1 SGDLS and CDR2 YYNGEE. The CDR3 has 15 amino acids. Trimming cost V 4 bases and J 2 bases; bases outside gene matches: 8. The CDR3 region has the DNA TGTGCCAGCAGCTCCGTTGGTAGCGGGGCCTACGAGCAGTACTTC. Translated, it gives CASSSVGSGAYEQYF.

The chain couples TRBV7-2 to TRBJ1-6, with no clear D. Deletions cut 1 base from V and 2 bases from J, with 9 bases between. This CDR3 region has 16 residues. Germline V CDR1 and CDR2: SGHTA, FQGNSA. The CDR3 here is CASSLVGQTYNSPLHF. CDR3 sequence (DNA): TGTGCCAGCAGCTTAGTAGGGCAGACCTATAATTCACCCCTCCACTTT.

This clonotype showed up just once. The genes are TRBV12-3 or TRBV12-4 and TRBJ1-4; 7 nucleotides line up with TRBD1. Trimming cost V 6 bases and J 8 bases; bases outside gene matches: 24. The CDR3 runs 19 residues. In nucleotides, the CDR3 is TGTGCCAGCAGCCGGACAGCCTCTGGAAACCGGGACAGAGGAGAAAAACTGTTTTTT. As protein: CASSRTASGNRDRGEKLFF.

This clonotype appeared a single time. This chain connects TRBV6-2 or TRBV6-3 to TRBJ2-6; no clear D. Germline CDR1 is MNHEY and CDR2 is SVGEGT. There are 13 residues in the CDR3. The V end lost 6 bases, the J end lost 5 bases, and 8 bases lay between the germline ends. In DNA, the CDR3 is TGTGCCAGCAGGAGGCTGCGGGCCAACGTCCTGACTTTC. This codes for CASRRLRANVLTF.

The chain links TRBV7-8 to TRBJ2-1; TRBD2 matches at 8 bases. CDR3 length equals 16 residues. Germline CDR1 and CDR2: SGHVS and FQNEAQ. V gave up 5 bases and J gave up 0 bases; unmatched junction bases: 6. DNA of the CDR3: TGTGCCAGCAGCCCGCAAGGGACTAGCTCCTACAATGAGCAGTTCTTC. Translation gives CASSPQGTSSYNEQFF.

This CDR3 reads CASSARAGGYEQYF. Written as DNA, the CDR3 is TGCGCCAGCAGCGCGCGGGCGGGGGGCTACGAGCAGTACTTC. V gene TRBV4-3 combines with J gene TRBJ2-7; TRBD2 aligns across 8 bases. V trimming: 5 bases; J trimming: 3 bases; junction bases outside the gene matches: 6. CDR1 is LGHNA and CDR2 is YSLEER in the germline V gene. CDR3 length: 14 residues.

This chain joins TRBV9 and TRBJ2-3; 10 bases fit TRBD1. The trim removed 7 bases at V and 6 bases at J, leaving 11 bases unmatched. The CDR3 is 15 amino acids. The germline V gene encodes CDR1 SGDLS and CDR2 YYNGEE. The CDR3 nucleotides read TGTGCCAGCGGCCCACGGACAGGGGGGACGGATACGCAGTATTTT. Protein product: CASGPRTGGTDTQYF.

The table lists this clonotype with a count of one. The chain has TRBV6-1 and TRBJ2-4, with 13 nucleotides matching TRBD2. CDR1 MNHNS and CDR2 SASEGT come from the germline V gene. CDR3 length equals 14 residues. V lost 6 bases and J lost 9; bases outside the gene matches: 5. CDR3 nucleotide sequence: TGTGCCAGCAGGGTACTAGCGGGAGGGAGCATTCAGTACTTC. This codes for CASRVLAGGSIQYF.

There are many counts of this clonotype. This chain joins TRBV10-2 and TRBJ2-7; tentative D call: TRBD2 (7 bases). V was clipped by 6 bases and J by 5 bases, with 17 bases between them. CDR1 is WSHSY and CDR2 is SAAADI in the germline V gene. This CDR3 has 14 residues. CDR3 sequence (DNA): TGCGCCAGCAGCTCGAGGGAGGGGGTAAACGAGCAGTACTTC. It encodes CASSSREGVNEQYF.

The chain uses TRBV20-1 and TRBJ2-7; 7 positions agree with TRBD1. The V and J ends lost 2 bases and 7 bases, in that order; junction bases with no gene match: 11. Germline V gives CDR1 DFQATT, CDR2 SNEGSKA (reference sequence). This CDR3 is built from 14 residues. The CDR3 here is CSARPTDRVREQYF. The CDR3 DNA sequence: TGCAGTGCTAGACCGACTGACAGGGTTCGGGAGCAGTACTTC.

This chain uses TRBV7-3 with TRBJ1-2, with TRBD1 matching 9 bases. CDR1 is SGHTA and CDR2 is FQGTGA in the germline V gene. This CDR3 has 14 residues. Trimming removed 6 bases from V and 7 bases from J; junction bases left unmatched: 9. The CDR3 region has the DNA TGTGCCAGCAGTCTTGCCCCGGACAGGGGTGGCTACACCTTC. Translation gives CASSLAPDRGGYTF. Full variable domain (remainder filled in from reference TRBV7-3 and TRBJ1-2): GAGVSQTPSNKVTEKGKYVELRCDPISGHTALYWYRQSLGQGPEFLIYFQGTGAADDSGLPNDRFFAVRPEGSVSTLKIQRTERGDSAVYLCASSLAPDRGGYTFGSGTRLTVV.

This clonotype occurred many times. Here the CDR3 reads CSALYRDRKSSYNSPLHF. DNA for the CDR3: TGCAGTGCCCTATACCGGGACAGAAAAAGCTCCTATAATTCACCCCTCCACTTT. The V gene is TRBV20-1, the J gene TRBJ1-6, with 7 nucleotides matching TRBD1. V shed 6 bases and J 0 bases; nucleotides not matched to a gene: 14. CDR1 is DFQATT, CDR2 SNEGSKA, per germline (reference sequence). This CDR3 is built from 18 residues.

In its sample, this clonotype was seen many times. The chain couples TRBV3-1 to TRBJ1-2, with D hard to call. The CDR3 is made up of 15 amino acids. Trimming pared 4 bases from V and 0 bases from J, leaving 12 bases between. Germline CDR1 and CDR2: LGHDT and YNNKEL (reference sequence). In DNA, the CDR3 is TGTGCCAGCAGCCTCTTTCCCGTATCTAACTATGGCTACACCTTC. Amino acids: CASSLFPVSNYGYTF.

This clonotype was seen just once. This sequence joins TRBV7-9 and TRBJ1-2, with D tentatively TRBD1 (5 bases). CDR1 SEHNR and CDR2 FQNEAQ come from the germline V gene (reference sequence). The CDR3 extends over 14 amino acids. Trimming left V 1 base short and J 5 bases short, with 11 bases between. CDR3 DNA sequence: TGTGCCAGCAGCTTAGAGGGGCGGGGTTATGGCTACACCTTC. Translation: CASSLEGRGYGYTF. Full variable domain (rest looked up from reference TRBV7-9 and TRBJ1-2): DTGVSQNPRHKITKRGQNVTFRCDPISEHNRLYWYRQTLGQGPEFLTYFQNEAQLEKSRLLSDRFSAERPKGSFSTLEIQRTEQGDSAMYLCASSLEGRGYGYTFGSGTRLTVV.

This clonotype showed up just once. This chain connects TRBV4-3 to TRBJ2-7; D is possibly TRBD2 (6 bases). The CDR3 totals 14 residues. Trimming removed 7 bases at V and 2 bases at J, with 15 bases between. Germline CDR1 is LGHNA and CDR2 is YSLEER. Written as DNA, the CDR3 is TGCGCCAGCAACGCCGGGACTTCTACCTACGAGCAGTACTTC. Protein product: CASNAGTSTYEQYF.

J is TRBJ1-6 and V is TRBV20-1, with D possibly TRBD1 on 5 matching bases. Deletions cut 5 bases from V and 4 bases from J, with 33 bases between. This CDR3 has 21 residues. CDR1 DFQATT and CDR2 SNEGSKA come from the germline V gene (reference sequence). In nucleotides, the CDR3 is TGCAGTGCTGGGACTAGCGGTGGTTTTGGCACAGATACGCAGTATAATTCACCCCTCCACTTT. It codes for CSAGTSGGFGTDTQYNSPLHF.

This clonotype was observed a few times. This CDR3 fails to terminate in the conserved phenylalanine or tryptophan, so it likely reflects a read error. No DNA is shown, since the ends of the CDR3 on it are uncertain; the CDR3 is the one TCRdb lists. The rearrangement links TRBV5-6 to TRBJ1-6. Germline CDR1 reads SGHDT; CDR2 reads YYEEEE. Inclusive of both ends, the CDR3 amounts to 15 amino acids. CDR3 in amino acids: CASSLSGLAGAPRTP.